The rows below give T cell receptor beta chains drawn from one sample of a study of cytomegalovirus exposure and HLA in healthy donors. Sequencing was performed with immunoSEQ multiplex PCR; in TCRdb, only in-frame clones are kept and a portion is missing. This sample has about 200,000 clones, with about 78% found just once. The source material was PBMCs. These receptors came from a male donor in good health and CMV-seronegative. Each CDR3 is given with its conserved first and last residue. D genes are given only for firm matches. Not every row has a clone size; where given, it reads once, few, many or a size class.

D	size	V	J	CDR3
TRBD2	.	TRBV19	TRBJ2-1	CASTTSSGNYNEQFF
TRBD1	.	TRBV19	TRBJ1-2	CASKSRDREYGYTF
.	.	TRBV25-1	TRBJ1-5	CASSPFGGPQHF
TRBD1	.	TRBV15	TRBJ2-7	CATSKDRGLSEQYF
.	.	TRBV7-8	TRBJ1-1	CASSEVPRSGKAFF
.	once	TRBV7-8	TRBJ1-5	CASSLVWSEPQHF
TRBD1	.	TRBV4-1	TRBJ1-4	CASSQHGTGEEKLFF
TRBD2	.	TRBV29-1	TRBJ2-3	CSVKGTSKDSTDTQYF
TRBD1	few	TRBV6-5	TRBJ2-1	CASTPGQGYNEQFF
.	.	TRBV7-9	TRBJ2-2	CASSFASSGTGGELFF
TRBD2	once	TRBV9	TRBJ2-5	CASSVGTALAGEETQYF
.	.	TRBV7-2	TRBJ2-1	CASSMTTVNNEQFF
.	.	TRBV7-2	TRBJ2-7	CASSLGPGYEQYF
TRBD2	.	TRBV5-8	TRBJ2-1	CASGLAGLYNEQFF
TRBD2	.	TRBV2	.	CASGDYQAGVYEQYF
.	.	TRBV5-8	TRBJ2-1	CASSAVASLSYNEQFF
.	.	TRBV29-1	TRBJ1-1	CSVSPGYRETEAFF
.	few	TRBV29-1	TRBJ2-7	CSVKESREQYF
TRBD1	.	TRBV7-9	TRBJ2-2	CASSFRRQGGTGELFF
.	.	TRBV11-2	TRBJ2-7	CASSLTTPTYEQYF
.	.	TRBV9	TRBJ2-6	CASSVVEVTGANVLTF
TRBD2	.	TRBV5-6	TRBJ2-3	CASSFGLAPDTQYF
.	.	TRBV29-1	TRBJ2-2	CSVGVTGELFF
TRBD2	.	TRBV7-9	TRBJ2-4	CASSLGGTSGRAWNIQYF
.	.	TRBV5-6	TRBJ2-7	CASSLRRGAKQYF
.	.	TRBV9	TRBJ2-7	CASSGATSWYEQYF
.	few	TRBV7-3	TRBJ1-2	CANPAEGRLGYTF
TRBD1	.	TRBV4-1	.	CASSPGQGRVDEQYF
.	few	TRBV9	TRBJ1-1	CASSVVGNAEAFF
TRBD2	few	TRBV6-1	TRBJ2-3	CASSGQDWTSGGTDTQYF
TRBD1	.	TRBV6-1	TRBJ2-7	CASNLEDRVTYEQYF
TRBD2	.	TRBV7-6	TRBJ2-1	CASSRLAGPYNEQFF
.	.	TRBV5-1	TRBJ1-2	CASSFGTRGSDYGYTF
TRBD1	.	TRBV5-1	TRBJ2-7	CASSLGGTGIYEQYF
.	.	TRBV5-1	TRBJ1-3	CASSRGSGNTIYF
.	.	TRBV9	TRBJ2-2	CASSVGGGNTGELFF
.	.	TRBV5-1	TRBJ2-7	CASSLVPGKYEQYF
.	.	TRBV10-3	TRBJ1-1	CAISDRLNTEAFF
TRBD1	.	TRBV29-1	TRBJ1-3	CSVGTGEPGNTIYF
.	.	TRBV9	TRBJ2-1	CASSVVSDSYNEQFF
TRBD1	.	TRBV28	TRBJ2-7	CASSPNPGTGAYEQYF
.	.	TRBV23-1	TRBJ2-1	CASSQPLKGECVNNEQFF
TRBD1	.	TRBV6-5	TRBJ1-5	CASSWAGGSDQHF
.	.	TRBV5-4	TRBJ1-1	CASSLSLSGRGGTEAFF
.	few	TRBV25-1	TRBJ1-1	CASSEYALQGSAFF
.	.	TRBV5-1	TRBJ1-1	CASSPRGGLNTEAFF
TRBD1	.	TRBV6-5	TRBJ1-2	CASSRTGQGVDGYTF
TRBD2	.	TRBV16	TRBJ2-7	CASRPPGTMGIEQYF
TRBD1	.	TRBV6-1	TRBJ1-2	CASTQTGGSYGYTF
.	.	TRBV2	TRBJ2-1	CASSVPGPFPYNEQFF
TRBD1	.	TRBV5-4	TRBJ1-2	CASSDAGGEGYGYTF
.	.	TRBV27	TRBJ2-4	CASSPILAKNIQYF
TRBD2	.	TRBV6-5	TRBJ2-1	CASRPSSGGYNEQFF
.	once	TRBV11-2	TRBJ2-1	CASSLEPGYYNEQFF
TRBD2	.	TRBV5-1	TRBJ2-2	CASSGGLAGLTGELFF
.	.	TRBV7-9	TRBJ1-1	CASSLRQQNTEAFF
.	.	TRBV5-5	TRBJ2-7	CASRTTYEQYF